Each of the 20 T cell receptor beta chains below was sequenced from the same sample in a study of T cell responses to AZD1222 COVID-19 vaccine. The table came from immunoSEQ multiplex PCR; TCRdb's copy has only in-frame clones and leaves some out. In the table there are roughly 180,000 clones, 91% of which are singletons. Specimen: peripheral blood, collected 28 days after the second AZD1222 dose. The source of these receptors is an adult who received the AZD1222 COVID-19 vaccine.

This chain uses TRBV15 with TRBJ2-5; D gene uncertain. Trimming took off 1 base at V and 5 bases at J, with 5 bases between the two ends. Looked up from germline, CDR1 is LNHNV and CDR2 is YYDKDF (reference sequence). CDR3 size: 12 residues. The CDR3 region has the DNA TGTGCCACCAGCAGAGTTCGTGAGACCCAGTACTTC. As protein: CATSRVRETQYF.

The chain is built from TRBV5-4 and TRBJ2-4; 8 bases are a match to TRBD1. The CDR3 loop spans 12 amino acids. Germline V gene sequence: CDR1 SGHNT, CDR2 YYREEE (reference sequence). Losses at the gene ends were 4 bases for V and 11 bases for J; bases not matched to a gene: 5. In nucleotides, the CDR3 is TGTGCCAGCAGCGCGGCGGACAGGGTTCAGTACTTC. It codes for CASSAADRVQYF.

The rearrangement links TRBV15 to TRBJ2-1; D may be TRBD2 (6 bases). CDR3 size: 15 residues. Trimming removed 1 base at V and 9 bases at J, with 16 bases between. Germline CDR1 reads LNHNV; CDR2 reads YYDKDF (reference sequence). The CDR3 DNA sequence: TGTGCCACCAGCAGAGTGGGCCAGAGGGGAGGTGAGCAGTTCTTC. Translated, it gives CATSRVGQRGGEQFF.

The V call is TRBV7-9, the J call TRBJ2-1, with 13 bases fitting TRBD2. From germline, CDR1 is SEHNR and CDR2 FQNEAQ (reference sequence). The CDR3 is 14 residues long. V lost 7 bases, J lost 7 bases, and 4 bases stayed unmatched. CDR3 residues: CASIPTSGRNEQFF. In DNA, the CDR3 is TGTGCCAGCATACCGACTAGCGGGAGGAATGAGCAGTTCTTC.

The rearrangement joins TRBV23-1 to TRBJ1-4, with D maybe TRBD1 (6 bases). TRBV23-1 is an ORF, with its function uncertain. The CDR3 totals 15 residues. Trimming took off 4 bases at V and 6 bases at J, with 15 bases between the two ends. DNA of the CDR3: TGCGCCAGCAGTCTAAGTCGGGACATCGATGAAAAACTGTTTTTT. The encoded protein is CASSLSRDIDEKLFF.

This clone was seen once. V and J are TRBV24-1 and TRBJ2-5, with TRBD1 matching 7 bases. The length of the CDR3 is 14 residues. J lost 7 bases, V lost 2 bases, and 6 bases had no gene match. Per germline, CDR1 KGHDR and CDR2 SFDVKD. The chain's CDR3 is CATSDSRQGVTQYF. The DNA of the CDR3 is TGTGCCACCAGTGATTCACGACAGGGAGTGACCCAGTACTTC.

The chain is built from TRBV7-9 and TRBJ2-7; TRBD2 is a possible D gene (5 bases). The germline V and J ends were trimmed by 5 bases and 0 bases, with 8 bases remaining between them. CDR1 is SEHNR and CDR2 is FQNEAQ in the germline V gene (reference sequence). The CDR3 consists of 13 residues. CDR3 nucleotides: TGTGCCAGCAGCGCCCGGGACTCCTACGAGCAGTACTTC. Translated: CASSARDSYEQYF.

This clone was observed at least ten times. The chain combines TRBV7-9 with TRBJ1-1; 7 bases are a match to TRBD1. The CDR3 runs 14 residues. V shed 6 bases, J shed 1 base, and the junction held 5 bases outside the gene matches. CDR1 and CDR2 (germline): SEHNR, FQNEAQ (reference sequence). CDR3 sequence: CASRFTGANTEAFF. CDR3 nucleotides: TGTGCCAGCAGATTTACAGGGGCGAACACTGAAGCTTTCTTT. The full variable domain, its missing parts supplied by reference TRBV7-9 and TRBJ1-1, is DTGVSQNPRHKITKRGQNVTFRCDPISEHNRLYWYRQTLGQGPEFLTYFQNEAQLEKSRLLSDRFSAERPKGSFSTLEIQRTEQGDSAMYLCASRFTGANTEAFFGQGTRLTVV.

CDR3 nucleotides: TGTGCCAGCAGTTTATCGTGGGGTGACTACGAGCAGTACTTC. Translated: CASSLSWGDYEQYF. V is TRBV27 and J is TRBJ2-7; no definite D call. Looked up from germline, CDR1 is MNHEY and CDR2 is SMNVEV (reference sequence). Trimming shortened V by 0 bases and J by 3 bases, and 9 bases separated the two germline ends. This CDR3 region has 14 residues.

The chain couples TRBV5-4 to TRBJ2-3; 7 bases map to TRBD1. The ends lost 0 bases at V and 3 bases at J; junction bases unmatched: 4. The CDR3 runs to 15 residues. The germline gives CDR1 SGHNT, CDR2 YYREEE (reference sequence). The CDR3 coding sequence is TGTGCCAGCAGCTTGGGTGACAGGGTAACAGATACGCAGTATTTT. Residues: CASSLGDRVTDTQYF.

The J gene is TRBJ1-6, the V gene TRBV11-2; D ambiguous. The V end was cut by 2 bases, the J end by 9 bases, with 5 bases between. CDR3 length equals 12 residues. Germline CDR1 and CDR2: SGHAT and FQNNGV. The CDR3 is CASSLRGSPLHF. The CDR3 region has the DNA TGTGCCAGCAGCTTACGCGGTTCACCCCTCCACTTT.

This chain uses TRBV6-5 with TRBJ2-7; 11 positions agree with TRBD1. The CDR3 spans 15 residues. The germline V gene has CDR1 MNHEY and CDR2 SVGAGI. The V and J ends lost 2 bases and 4 bases, in that order; junction bases with no gene match: 4. The CDR3: CASSYRDRGNYEQYF. CDR3 in DNA: TGTGCCAGCAGTTACAGGGACAGGGGGAATTACGAGCAGTACTTC.

The V and J genes are TRBV27 and TRBJ1-5; TRBD1 matches at 7 bases. J lost 5 bases, V lost 4 bases, and 8 bases had no gene match. The CDR3 contains 15 residues. From germline, CDR1 is MNHEY and CDR2 SMNVEV (reference sequence). Written as DNA, the CDR3 is TGTGCCAGCAGTTCGGGGACAGTAGCTTATCAGCCCCAGCATTTT. Translating gives CASSSGTVAYQPQHF.

With regard to this clone: In the same sample, other DNA sequences code for this CDR3. CDR3 bases: TGTGCCAGCAGCTTAGGGACAGAAGCTTTCTTT. Amino acids: CASSLGTEAFF. The chain couples TRBV7-8 to TRBJ1-1; D perhaps matches TRBD1 (5 bases). CDR3 size: 11 residues. V was shortened by 1 base and J by 8 bases, with 5 bases between the two germline ends. CDR1 and CDR2 (germline): SGHVS, FQNEAQ.

This chain uses TRBV28 with TRBJ1-4; D remains unclear. V shed 3 bases and J shed 8 bases, with 13 bases lying between them. CDR3 length: 14 amino acids. CDR1 and CDR2 (germline): MDHEN, SYDVKM. The CDR3 reads CASSFHGMKEKLFF. The CDR3 nucleotides read TGTGCCAGCAGTTTCCACGGGATGAAGGAAAAACTGTTTTTT.

CDR3 in DNA: TGTGCCAGCAGCGGACAGGCAGACAAAAACATTCAGTACTTC. Protein product: CASSGQADKNIQYF. The V call is TRBV28, the J call TRBJ2-4; 7 positions agree with TRBD1. J lost 3 bases, V lost 6 bases, and 5 bases had no gene match. CDR1 is MDHEN, CDR2 SYDVKM, per germline. The CDR3 extends over 14 amino acids. The complete variable domain, with remaining parts taken from reference TRBV28 and TRBJ2-4, reads DVKVTQSSRYLVKRTGEKVFLECVQDMDHENMFWYRQDPGLGLRLIYFSYDVKMKEKGDIPEGYSVSREKKERFSLILESASTNQTSMYLCASSGQADKNIQYFGAGTRLSVL.

In its sample, this clone was seen a few times. V is TRBV28 and J is TRBJ1-5, with TRBD1 matching over 7 bases. CDR1 is MDHEN, CDR2 SYDVKM, per germline. V dropped 3 bases and J dropped 5; count of bases not matched to a gene: 13. The CDR3 length is 17 residues. CDR3 in DNA: TGTGCCAGCAGTTTGGACAGGAGTTCAGGTTACGATCAGCCCCAGCATTTT. This codes for CASSLDRSSGYDQPQHF.

The chain has TRBV5-1 and TRBJ2-2; tentatively, D is TRBD1 (5 bases). Germline V lookup: CDR1 SGHRS, CDR2 YFSETQ. This CDR3 region has 16 residues. Trimming took off 4 bases at V and 1 base at J, with 14 bases between the two ends. In nucleotides, the CDR3 is TGCGCCAGCAGCGTGCTGTCAGGGCTGAACACCGGGGAGCTGTTTTTT. Protein product: CASSVLSGLNTGELFF. Combining the CDR3 with reference TRBV5-1 and TRBJ2-2 gives the whole variable domain KAGVTQTPRYLIKTRGQQVTLSCSPISGHRSVSWYQQTPGQGLQFLFEYFSETQRNKGNFPGRFSGRQFSNSRSEMNVSTLELGDSALYLCASSVLSGLNTGELFFGEGSRLTVL.

The V and J genes are TRBV12-3 or TRBV12-4 and TRBJ2-5; 8 bases align to TRBD1. Losses at the gene ends were 6 bases for V and 9 bases for J; bases not matched to a gene: 6. CDR3 length equals 12 residues. The CDR3 nucleotides read TGTGCCAGCAGCTTGGGACAGGCGGCCCAGTACTTC. Translation gives CASSLGQAAQYF.

The chain has TRBV13 and TRBJ2-3; TRBD2 matches at 14 bases. Unmatched junction bases numbered 15, after V lost 5 bases and J lost 2 bases. The CDR3 consists of 20 residues. Germline lookup yields CDR1 PRHDT and CDR2 FYEKMQ (reference sequence). The CDR3 loop reads CASSQRPPPGLAGATDTQYF. In nucleotides, the CDR3 is TGTGCCAGCAGCCAAAGACCACCTCCGGGACTAGCGGGAGCCACAGATACGCAGTATTTT.